These 22 T cell receptor beta chains share one sample of origin, sequenced in a study of T cell responses to AZD1222 COVID-19 vaccine. Assay: immunoSEQ multiplex PCR; the TCRdb copy retains only in-frame clones and omits some. Found here are around 65,000 clones, 76% of them singletons; the top ten hold more than 12%. This specimen consisted of peripheral blood, obtained on day 0 of AZD1222 vaccination. Receptor source: an adult in good health.

The chain recombines TRBV6-5 with TRBJ2-7; D gene unclear. V lost 0 bases to trimming and J lost 3 bases, with 15 bases between them. From germline, CDR1 is MNHEY and CDR2 SVGAGI. This CDR3 spans 16 amino acids. For the CDR3, the DNA is TGTGCCAGCAGTTACTCGGGGATGGGGTCCGTCTACGAGCAGTACTTC. Translated, it gives CASSYSGMGSVYEQYF.

The chain joins TRBV28 to TRBJ2-3, with TRBD2 matching 10 bases. This CDR3 spans 17 amino acids. CDR1 MDHEN and CDR2 SYDVKM come from the germline V gene. With 2 bases clipped from V and 1 base from J, the junction kept 6 bases outside the gene matches. DNA of the CDR3: TGTGCCAGCAGTTTAACCAGCGGGGGGGCCGGCACAGATACGCAGTATTTT. Encoded protein: CASSLTSGGAGTDTQYF.

The V gene is TRBV7-2, the J gene TRBJ2-7, with 7 bases aligning to TRBD2. J was trimmed by 6 bases and V by 2 bases; bases with no gene match: 4. The CDR3 extends over 13 amino acids. CDR1 is SGHTA, CDR2 FQGNSA, per germline. The CDR3 loop reads CASSLKAGLEQYF. The DNA for the CDR3 is TGTGCCAGCAGCTTAAAAGCGGGGCTCGAGCAGTACTTC.

The rearrangement links TRBV4-3 to TRBJ1-2; D might be TRBD1 (6 bases). The CDR3 has 15 residues. V was cut by 1 base and J by 2 bases, with 11 bases left in between. Germline CDR1 LGHNA, CDR2 YSLEER. CDR3 DNA sequence: TGCGCCAGCAGCCAAGGGATACAGGGAAACTATGGCTACACCTTC. Its translation is CASSQGIQGNYGYTF.

V and J are TRBV9 and TRBJ1-2; 9 bases fit TRBD1. The CDR3 length is 16 residues. The junction had 13 bases not matched to a gene; V was cut back by 5 bases and J by 5 bases. Germline V gene lookup returns CDR1 SGDLS and CDR2 YYNGEE. Written as DNA, the CDR3 is TGTGCCAGCAGTCCAGACCCGGGACAGGGAAGGTATGGCTACACCTTC. This encodes CASSPDPGQGRYGYTF.

This chain uses TRBV3-1 (or the pseudogene TRBV3-2) with TRBJ1-4, with TRBD1 identical over 8 bases. With 4 bases clipped from V and 13 bases from J, the junction kept 14 bases outside the gene matches. This CDR3 region has 15 residues. Germline CDR1 and CDR2: LGHDT and YNNKEL (reference sequence). In nucleotides, the CDR3 is TGTGCCAGCAGCCCCGGACAGGGTCTGTTTGATGTACTGTTTTTT. It translates to CASSPGQGLFDVLFF.

This sequence joins TRBV11-3 and TRBJ2-1, with 9 positions matching TRBD1. The CDR3 contains 13 residues. Per germline, CDR1 SGHNT and CDR2 YENEEA. Trimming cost V 5 bases and J 12 bases; bases outside gene matches: 8. The CDR3 region is CASSPADRGVQFF. CDR3 DNA: TGTGCCAGCAGCCCCGCAGACAGGGGGGTGCAGTTCTTC.

This clone was observed a few times. The chain recombines TRBV4-1 with TRBJ2-7, with D tentatively TRBD1 (6 bases). The CDR3 is 15 residues long. Looked up from germline, CDR1 is MGHRA and CDR2 is YSYEKL. Trimming shortened V by 0 bases and J by 4 bases, and 13 bases separated the two germline ends. CDR3: CASSQDPDSTYEQYF. For the CDR3, the DNA is TGCGCCAGCAGCCAAGACCCGGACAGTACTTACGAGCAGTACTTC.

In DNA form, the CDR3 reads TGTGCCAGCAGCTTAGCTAGCGGGGAAACCTACGAGCAGTACTTC. Protein sequence: CASSLASGETYEQYF. The chain links TRBV7-6 to TRBJ2-7; 8 nucleotides match TRBD2. Germline V CDR1 and CDR2: SGHVS, FNYEAQ. CDR3 length: 15 amino acids. Unmatched junction bases numbered 3, after V lost 0 bases and J lost 2 bases.

This clone has only a few counts. J is TRBJ1-2 and V is TRBV6-5, with D possibly matching TRBD1 (6 bases). CDR3 size: 14 residues. Trimming pared 5 bases from V and 7 bases from J, leaving 17 bases between. Germline CDR1 is MNHEY and CDR2 is SVGAGI. The CDR3, as DNA: TGTGCCAGCAGTCCCGACAGGTGGTTTCGTGGCTACACCTTC. This encodes CASSPDRWFRGYTF.

The V call is TRBV5-6, the J call TRBJ1-1, with a possible D match to TRBD1 (6 bases). Germline CDR1 reads SGHDT; CDR2 reads YYEEEE. The length of the CDR3 is 14 residues. Trimming took off 2 bases at V and 7 bases at J, with 15 bases between the two ends. For the CDR3, the DNA is TGTGCCAGCAGCTTTTCAGGGGAAAGGATTGAAGCTTTCTTT. It yields the protein CASSFSGERIEAFF.

This clone was seen more than once but under ten times. The rearrangement links TRBV6-5 to TRBJ1-1; D is unclear. The germline CDR1 and CDR2 sequences are MNHEY and SVGAGI. This CDR3 comprises 14 residues. Deletions cut 8 bases from V and 1 base from J, with 14 bases between. CDR3 amino acids: CASFEAVGNTEAFF. The CDR3 region has the DNA TGTGCCAGCTTTGAGGCCGTCGGGAACACTGAAGCTTTCTTT.

In its sample, this clone was seen once. The rearrangement links TRBV7-2 to TRBJ1-2; 10 bases map to TRBD1. This CDR3 region has 14 residues. Looked up from germline, CDR1 is SGHTA and CDR2 is FQGNSA. The trim removed 4 bases at V and 8 bases at J, leaving 7 bases unmatched. As DNA, the CDR3 is TGTGCCAGCAGCTCTTCCGGGACAGGGGACGGCTACACCTTC. This gives the protein CASSSSGTGDGYTF.

The CDR3 coding sequence is TGTGCCAGCAGCCGAGGACAGGGATACTATGGCTACACCTTC. This sequence encodes CASSRGQGYYGYTF. This chain joins TRBV6-5 and TRBJ1-2; TRBD1 agrees at 8 bases. V shed 6 bases, J shed 3 bases, and the junction held 6 bases outside the gene matches. The CDR3 sequence is 14 residues long. Germline-derived CDR1 and CDR2 are MNHEY and SVGAGI.

This chain links TRBV28 with TRBJ2-1; weak D call: TRBD2 (5 bases). Trimming cost V 3 bases and J 0 bases, with 9 bases left between them. The CDR3 has 15 amino acids. The germline V gene encodes CDR1 MDHEN and CDR2 SYDVKM. The DNA for the CDR3 is TGTGCCAGCAGTTTTGAGCGGAGCTCCTACAATGAGCAGTTCTTC. Translating it yields CASSFERSSYNEQFF.

V and J are TRBV6-2 or TRBV6-3 and TRBJ2-1; TRBD2 matches at 7 bases. CDR1 is MNHEY and CDR2 is SVGEGT in the germline V gene. Germline trimming cut 5 bases from V and 7 bases from J; bases unmatched to any gene: 8. The CDR3 totals 14 residues. The CDR3, as DNA: TGTGCCAGCAGTCGACTAGCATCTACAAATGAGCAGTTCTTC. Residues: CASSRLASTNEQFF.

The J gene is TRBJ2-6, the V gene TRBV2, with D unresolved. V lost 6 bases and J lost 0, with 9 bases in between. Germline CDR1 is SNHLY and CDR2 is FYNNEI. The CDR3 is 15 amino acids. The CDR3 spells CASSPDRSGANVLTF. The CDR3, as DNA: TGTGCCAGCAGCCCGGACCGCTCTGGGGCCAACGTCCTGACTTTC.

The gene calls are TRBV7-3 and TRBJ2-5; D gene ambiguous. The CDR3 extends over 16 amino acids. Per germline, CDR1 SGHTA and CDR2 FQGTGA. The germline V and J ends were trimmed by 5 bases and 5 bases, with 21 bases remaining between them. The chain's CDR3 is CASSPTARRAMETQYF. The DNA for the CDR3 is TGTGCCAGCAGCCCCACCGCCCGCCGGGCGATGGAGACCCAGTACTTC.

The chain couples TRBV6-5 to TRBJ2-7, with TRBD2 as a possible D gene (6 bases). The V end lost 6 bases, the J end lost 7 bases, and 16 bases lay between the germline ends. The CDR3 totals 13 residues. Germline V gene data show CDR1 as MNHEY and CDR2 as SVGAGI. The DNA of the CDR3 is TGTGCCAGCAGACAAACTAGGGCGGGGGAGCAGTACTTC. This sequence encodes CASRQTRAGEQYF.

This clone was picked up a small number of times. The V and J genes are TRBV2 and TRBJ1-6, with 8 bases identical to TRBD1. V gave up 3 bases and J gave up 8 bases; unmatched junction bases: 3. The length of the CDR3 is 14 residues. Germline loops: CDR1 SNHLY, CDR2 FYNNEI. The CDR3 spells CASSDGDRYSPLHF. The DNA for the CDR3 is TGTGCCAGCAGTGATGGGGACAGGTATTCACCCCTCCACTTT. Full variable domain (missing parts from reference TRBV2 and TRBJ1-6): EPEVTQTPSHQVTQMGQEVILRCVPISNHLYFYWYRQILGQKVEFLVSFYNNEISEKSEIFDDQFSVERPDGSNFTLKIRSTKLEDSAMYFCASSDGDRYSPLHFGNGTRLTVT.

The V and J genes are TRBV7-6 and TRBJ2-3, with D possibly TRBD2 on 5 matching bases. This CDR3 spans 16 amino acids. V lost 2 bases and J lost 3, with 15 bases in between. The germline V gene encodes CDR1 SGHVS and CDR2 FNYEAQ. The CDR3 loop reads CASSLRRRTETDTQYF. Written as DNA, the CDR3 is TGTGCCAGCAGCTTACGTCGTAGGACTGAAACAGATACGCAGTATTTT.

The genes are TRBV15 and TRBJ1-4; a weak D match, TRBD1 (5 bases). CDR1 LNHNV and CDR2 YYDKDF come from the germline V gene (reference sequence). The CDR3 runs to 15 residues. V was shortened by 6 bases and J by 1 base, with 12 bases between the two germline ends. CDR3 sequence: CATSLRGRTNEKLFF. In nucleotides, the CDR3 is TGTGCCACCAGTCTCCGGGGGAGAACTAATGAAAAACTGTTTTTT.